What follows are 17 T cell receptor beta chains derived from one specimen sequenced in a study of read filtering for tumor transcriptome and immune sequencing. From 300 to 400 ng of RNA, a library with molecular barcoded alpha/delta and beta/gamma adaptors was made. TCRdb reprocessed the reads with MiXCR, giving one entry per CDR3 protein. The sample lists roughly 49,000 distinct CDR3 sequences; roughly 20% were seen once. Sequencing used a population of CD138-negative cells sorted from bone marrow. All receptors derive from a donor aged 40 or over with multiple myeloma.

This clonotype was counted many times. This chain's CDR3 is CSARQPGASGNTIYF. Here the CDR3 DNA reads TGCAGTGCCAGACAGCCTGGGGCCTCTGGAAACACCATATATTTT. The chain couples TRBV20-1 to TRBJ1-3; D is perhaps TRBD1 (5 bases). The V gene's germline CDR1 is DFQATT and CDR2 SNEGSKA (reference sequence). The CDR3 has 15 amino acids. Trimming cost V 6 bases and J 0 bases, with 15 bases left between them.

CDR3 region: CASSQDPTGGSTDTQYF. The CDR3 DNA sequence: TGCGCCAGCAGCCAAGATCCTACGGGAGGCTCGACAGATACGCAGTATTTT. The chain is built from TRBV4-3 and TRBJ2-3, with TRBD2 identical over 7 bases. CDR3 length: 17 residues. V lost 0 bases to trimming and J lost 3 bases; unmatched junction nucleotides: 9. In germline, CDR1 is LGHNA, CDR2 YSLEER.

In this sample, this clonotype turned up many times. The chain carries TRBV21-1 and TRBJ2-1. TRBV21-1 is shown as a pseudogene. This CDR3 contains 15 residues. As DNA, the CDR3 is TGTGCCAGCAGCAAAGAGGAGAAGCACTACAATGAGCAGTTCTTC. Its protein product is CASSKEEKHYNEQFF.

There are many counts of this clonotype. This rearrangement joins TRBV12-3 or TRBV12-4 to TRBJ2-1; 7 positions match TRBD1. V gave up 6 bases and J gave up 10 bases; unmatched junction bases: 12. The CDR3 totals 14 residues. CDR3 coding DNA: TGTGCCAGCAGGAGACAGGGATCTAGTCCGGAGCAGTTCTTC. Translating gives CASRRQGSSPEQFF.

As for this clonotype: The conserved final phenylalanine or tryptophan is absent from the CDR3, which likely points to a read error. The chain combines TRBV29-1 with TRBJ2-1; D is unclear. Germline V gene lookup returns CDR1 SQVTM and CDR2 ANQGSEA. CDR3 length equals 13 residues. The V gene lost 3 bases and the J gene lost 6 bases, with 12 bases spanning the gap. CDR3 region: CSVEVVTCNEQFV. In DNA, the CDR3 is TGCAGCGTTGAGGTCGTCACGTGCAATGAGCAGTTCGTC.

The table lists this clonotype with a few counts. The CDR3 protein is CASHYLGRSNEQFF. The CDR3 coding sequence is TGTGCCAGCCATTACCTCGGACGGTCCAATGAGCAGTTCTTC. The rearrangement joins TRBV19 to TRBJ2-1; no reliable D call. The CDR3 has 14 residues. Germline V gives CDR1 LNHDA, CDR2 SQIVND (reference sequence). V lost 9 bases and J lost 6, with 18 bases in between.

A remark on this clonotype: A read error may explain this, as a much larger clone is one base away. The chain couples TRBV5-4 to TRBJ1-4; 10 nucleotides agree with TRBD1. In germline, CDR1 is SGHNT, CDR2 YYREEE (reference sequence). V lost 5 bases to trimming and J lost 6 bases; unmatched junction nucleotides: 7. CDR3 length: 15 amino acids. The DNA of the CDR3 is TGTGCCAGCAGTTTAAGACAGGGGGCTCATGAAAAACTGTTTTTT. Protein: CASSLRQGAHEKLFF.

This clonotype has ten or more counts. This sequence joins TRBV7-9 and TRBJ2-5, with TRBD2 identical over 13 bases. The CDR3 runs to 16 residues. V lost 5 bases and J lost 1; bases outside the gene matches: 4. Germline CDR1 is SEHNR and CDR2 is FQNEAQ (reference sequence). CDR3 DNA sequence: TGTGCCAGCAGCCAACTAGCGGGAGGGCTCCAAGAGACCCAGTACTTC. Its protein is CASSQLAGGLQETQYF.

This clonotype was detected many times. This sequence joins TRBV4-3 and TRBJ2-1, with 9 bases fitting TRBD2. The CDR3 length is 13 residues. Germline CDR1 and CDR2: LGHNA and YSLEER. After removal of 4 bases from V and 9 bases from J, the junction contained 4 bases not matched to a gene. CDR3 bases: TGCGCCAGCAGCCGGGTTAGCGGGAGTGAGCAGTTCTTC. As protein: CASSRVSGSEQFF.

With regard to this clonotype: This may stem from a read error, because a much larger clone lies one nucleotide away. The chain couples TRBV4-1 to TRBJ2-7; D not certain. The germline V gene encodes CDR1 MGHRA and CDR2 YSYEKL. The CDR3 consists of 13 residues. CDR3 residues: CASSHAVSYDQYF. The CDR3 region has the DNA TGCGCCAGCAGCCACGCCGTCTCCTACGATCAGTACTTC.

This clonotype was observed many times. This sequence joins TRBV6-5 and TRBJ1-1; a possible D gene is TRBD1 (6 bases). Germline lookup yields CDR1 MNHEY and CDR2 SVGAGI. Trimming stripped 2 bases from V and 0 bases from J, with 10 bases between. The CDR3 spans 15 residues. CDR3 in amino acids: CASSYGGGMNTEAFF. In DNA form, the CDR3 reads TGTGCCAGCAGTTACGGGGGGGGCATGAACACTGAAGCTTTCTTT.

On this clonotype itself: With a much larger clone just one base away, this may be a read error. The CDR3 DNA reads as TGTGCCAGCAGTGTTCCTAGCGGTAGCGCAGATACGCAGTATTTT. This encodes CASSVPSGSADTQYF. The chain combines TRBV2 with TRBJ2-3, with 7 bases identical to TRBD2. V shed 4 bases, J shed 4 bases, and the junction held 8 bases outside the gene matches. Germline lookup yields CDR1 SNHLY and CDR2 FYNNEI. This CDR3 has 15 residues.

There are many counts of this clonotype. CDR3 coding DNA: TGCAGCCTAGAAACGGCGGATGAGGGCAGCACAGATACGCAGTATTTT. Amino acids: CSLETADEGSTDTQYF. The chain couples TRBV20-1 to TRBJ2-3; D may be TRBD2 (5 bases). The length of the CDR3 is 16 residues. Germline-derived CDR1 and CDR2 are DFQATT and SNEGSKA (reference sequence).

This clonotype was counted a few times. This chain links TRBV6-5 with TRBJ2-6; TRBD2 matches at 10 bases. Germline loops: CDR1 MNHEY, CDR2 SVGAGI. The trim removed 7 bases at V and 1 base at J, leaving 10 bases unmatched. The CDR3 runs 18 residues. CDR3 sequence (DNA): TGTGCCAGCACCCGAGCGGGAGGGCCGGGATCTGGGGCCAACGTCCTGACTTTC. It encodes CASTRAGGPGSGANVLTF.

The chain recombines TRBV12-3 or TRBV12-4 with TRBJ1-3; D call uncertain. The CDR3 loop spans 14 amino acids. V lost 1 base and J 4 bases, leaving 8 bases between the germline ends. Here the CDR3 DNA reads TGTGCCAGCAGTTTAGGGCAGGTGGGAAACACCATATATTTT. It yields the protein CASSLGQVGNTIYF.

This clonotype has a count of ten or more. J is TRBJ2-5 and V is TRBV6-5; 8 bases align to TRBD1. Germline V lookup: CDR1 MNHEY, CDR2 SVGAGI. The CDR3 consists of 14 residues. Trimming removed 7 bases from V and 5 bases from J; junction bases left unmatched: 9. DNA for the CDR3: TGTGCCAGCATCCAAGTCGACAGGGGCGAGACCCAGTACTTC. It codes for CASIQVDRGETQYF.

This clonotype has ten or more counts. This sequence joins TRBV29-1 and TRBJ1-1; D is possibly TRBD1 (6 bases). Germline loops: CDR1 SQVTM, CDR2 ANQGSEA. V was shortened by 5 bases and J by 1 base, with 17 bases between the two germline ends. This CDR3 is built from 15 residues. The CDR3 bases are TGCAGCGTTAAATTCCGGGACACTAAGAACACTGAAGCTTTCTTT. This encodes CSVKFRDTKNTEAFF.